This note documents a single T cell receptor beta chain sequence. Its antigen remains unknown. DNA was extracted from unsorted cell suspensions stored frozen. The sample is drawn from a study of immune cell composition in non-small cell lung cancer. Points from the study as a whole: Tumour-reactive clones were not shown to match dominant in vivo tumour clones.

The length of the CDR3 is 13 residues. The V end lost 11 bases, the J end lost 5 bases, and 16 bases lay between the germline ends. The germline V gene has CDR1 MDHEN and CDR2 SYDVKM. The repertoire was sequenced with immunoSEQ multiplex PCR; TCRdb's copy has only in-frame clones and lacks some. The sample shows 1,500 or so clones, 60% to 80% of them seen only once. This rearrangement joins TRBV28 to TRBJ1-5, with D perhaps TRBD1 (5 bases). Sequences were obtained from lung tumor tissue. This receptor was obtained from a human donor with non-small cell lung cancer. The CDR3 protein is CAAASLGDQPQHF. CDR3 DNA sequence: TGTGCCGCAGCTAGTCTAGGGGATCAGCCCCAGCATTTT.